This T cell receptor (beta chain) is from a study of T cells in Graves' hyperthyroidism and ophthalmopathy. At the level of the study: It was at initial diagnosis, before any treatment, that peripheral blood was collected.

In making diagnoses, clinical symptoms, serum thyroxine and TRAb, thyroid ultrasound and orbital computed tomography were all used. This clonotype came up many times. No antigen is known for it. Amplified regions were TCR beta CDR3 sequences from RNA transcripts. The HTBI primer set drove a first-round RT-PCR of the TCR CDR3. TCRdb reprocessed the multiplex PCR reads with MiXCR, giving one entry per CDR3 protein. Among approximately 300,000 distinct CDR3 sequences, more than 15% were seen once, and the ten largest hold around 61%. Study-wide findings and caveats: Appearing also in blood were most of the thyroid clonotypes expanded above 0.001.

The sequenced sample was blood. The receptor comes from a woman aged 55-69 years with Graves' ophthalmopathy.

Here the CDR3 DNA reads TGTGCCAGCACCCTAGCGGATGAGCAGTTCTTC. It codes for CASTLADEQFF. This chain links TRBV7-2 with TRBJ2-1; 7 bases are a match to TRBD2. After removal of 7 bases from V and 8 bases from J, the junction contained 2 bases not matched to a gene. The germline CDR1 and CDR2 sequences are SGHTA and FQGNSA. The CDR3 spans 11 residues.